This passage covers 6 T cell receptor beta chains from one sample sequenced in a study of blood T cell repertoires in COVID-19. The protocol was immunoSEQ multiplex PCR, while the TCRdb copy is restricted to in-frame clones and leaves out a portion. The sample records around 150,000 clones, more than 80% being singletons. Sequenced: peripheral blood. Source of these receptors: a man in his sixties with acute or convalescent COVID-19.

The DNA for the CDR3 is TGTGCCAGCAGTTCCGTCAGGGTTCACACTGAAGCTTTCTTT. Its protein product is CASSSVRVHTEAFF. This rearrangement joins TRBV6-2 or TRBV6-3 to TRBJ1-1; a weak D match, TRBD1 (5 bases). The CDR3 runs to 14 residues. Germline assignment: CDR1 MNHEY and CDR2 SVGEGT. The ends were cut back, 4 bases at V and 3 bases at J, with 12 bases in the middle.

J is TRBJ1-2 and V is TRBV5-4; no definite D call. Germline CDR1 SGHNT, CDR2 YYREEE (reference sequence). With 1 base removed from V and 2 bases from J, the gap between germline ends came to 9 bases. This CDR3 region has 14 residues. The CDR3 DNA follows: TGTGCCAGCAGCTTGAGCACAGCAAACTATGGCTACACCTTC. Translating gives CASSLSTANYGYTF.

The chain joins TRBV7-2 to TRBJ2-7, with D hard to call. V lost 4 bases, J lost 2 bases, and 9 bases lay in between. CDR1 and CDR2 from the germline V gene are SGHTA and FQGNSA. This CDR3 has 13 amino acids. CDR3 in amino acids: CASSSTLTYEQYF. The CDR3 DNA reads TGTGCCAGCAGCTCAACATTGACCTACGAGCAGTACTTC.

The chain joins TRBV6-5 to TRBJ2-7; TRBD1 might be the D (5 bases). The CDR3 is 13 residues long. CDR1 is MNHEY, CDR2 SVGAGI, per germline. V gave up 0 bases and J gave up 6 bases, with 9 bases separating them. The CDR3 DNA follows: TGTGCCAGCAGTTACTCGGGCAGGGCCGAGCAGTACTTC. Protein: CASSYSGRAEQYF.

The rearrangement joins TRBV18 to TRBJ2-3; 8 nucleotides match TRBD2. V was pared by 4 bases and J by 2 bases, with 5 bases of the junction left unmatched. The CDR3 extends over 15 amino acids. Germline CDR1 reads KGHSH; CDR2 reads LQKENI. The CDR3 here is CASSRISGDTDTQYF. The CDR3 DNA follows: TGTGCCAGCTCACGGATTAGCGGGGACACAGATACGCAGTATTTT.

V is TRBV19 and J is TRBJ2-1, with 9 bases lining up with TRBD2. Germline V lookup: CDR1 LNHDA, CDR2 SQIVND (reference sequence). V lost 3 bases and J lost 7; bases outside the gene matches: 10. This CDR3 region has 16 residues. CDR3 residues: CASSIKGGGAINEQFF. The CDR3 DNA is TGTGCCAGTAGTATCAAGGGCGGGGGGGCCATTAATGAGCAGTTCTTC.